These 5 T cell receptor beta chains were sequenced from one sample in a study of T cell repertoires in cytomegalovirus infection. TCRdb independently ran MiXCR on the reads; one entry per CDR3 protein. The table shows some 920,000 distinct CDR3 sequences, with more than 25% occurring only once. No antigen has been identified for these receptors. The material was cultured CD8+ T cells from PBMCs, obtained from culture after CMV antigen stimulation. These receptors were obtained from a human donor in good health (CMV status not recorded). Some clones in this sample may be carry-over from other donors' samples.

This chain links TRBV19 with TRBJ1-5; D might be TRBD1 (6 bases). From germline, CDR1 is LNHDA and CDR2 SQIVND (reference sequence). V was cut by 9 bases and J by 2 bases, with 17 bases left in between. CDR3 size: 15 residues. This CDR3 is CASHRGAEGNQPQHF. The CDR3 bases are TGTGCCAGCCATCGGGGGGCGGAGGGCAATCAGCCCCAGCATTTT.

V is TRBV19 and J is TRBJ1-5, with D tentatively TRBD1 (6 bases). This CDR3 has 17 amino acids. The germline gives CDR1 LNHDA, CDR2 SQIVND (reference sequence). Trimming stripped 5 bases from V and 1 base from J, with 18 bases between. CDR3 amino acids: CASSWTVLKGSNQPQHF. In DNA form, the CDR3 reads TGTGCCAGTAGTTGGACAGTCTTGAAGGGCAGCAATCAGCCCCAGCATTTT.

This clonotype has only a few counts. V is TRBV4-3 and J is TRBJ2-2; tentative D call: TRBD1 (5 bases). V was cut by 4 bases and J by 2 bases, with 14 bases left in between. The CDR3 has 16 residues. Germline assignment: CDR1 LGHNA and CDR2 YSLEER. The CDR3 coding sequence is TGCGCCAGCAGCCCCGTGGACACTTTAAACACCGGGGAGCTGTTTTTT. Translated: CASSPVDTLNTGELFF.

The chain recombines TRBV4-2 with TRBJ2-7; D is undetermined. In germline, CDR1 is LGHNA, CDR2 YNFKEQ. This CDR3 has 15 amino acids. V shed 0 bases and J shed 0 bases, with 9 bases lying between them. The CDR3 sequence: CASSQEVSSSYEQYF. CDR3 bases: TGTGCCAGCAGCCAAGAGGTATCCAGCTCCTACGAGCAGTACTTC.

This clonotype was recorded a few times. V usage is TRBV3-1 and J usage is TRBJ1-1, with a tentative D call TRBD1 (5 bases). The CDR3 spans 19 residues. Germline V CDR1 and CDR2: LGHDT, YNNKEL (reference sequence). V was cut by 0 bases and J by 5 bases, with 25 bases left in between. DNA for the CDR3: TGTGCCAGCAGCCAAGAGGCCGCTAGGGGAACTAATATGGGGACTGAAGCTTTCTTT. Translated: CASSQEAARGTNMGTEAFF.